Listed below are T cell receptor beta chains from one sample, sequenced in a study of shared clonotypes between healthy human individuals. Only in-frame clones appear in the TCRdb table, and some are missing; sequencing was by immunoSEQ multiplex PCR. The sample shows 550,000 to 850,000 clones, under 80% of them seen only once. What was sequenced was memory CD4+ T cells sorted from blood. These TCRs come from a woman aged 30 to 39 in good health. Both conserved end residues are part of each CDR3. A D gene is named only where the DNA matches it firmly. Clone size, where shown, is once, few, many, or a class for clones that have expanded.

j_gene	d_gene	abundance	v_gene	CDR3aa	CDR3nt
TRBJ1-2	-	-	TRBV28	CASSFRGGYTF	TGTGCCAGCAGCTTTAGGGGAGGCTACACCTTC
TRBJ1-5	-	-	TRBV5-8	CASSAGGYSNQPQHF	TGTGCCAGCAGCGCGGGGGGGTATAGCAATCAGCCCCAGCATTTT
TRBJ2-7	-	-	TRBV9	CASSVGSVDEQYF	TGTGCCAGCAGCGTAGGCTCTGTAGACGAGCAGTACTTC
TRBJ2-7	-	-	TRBV7-9	CASSLVAHSYEQYF	TGTGCCAGCAGCTTAGTAGCGCACTCCTACGAGCAGTACTTC
TRBJ1-1	-	-	TRBV19	CASSETPRSMNTEAFF	TGTGCCAGTAGCGAAACCCCCCGGAGCATGAACACTGAAGCTTTCTTT
TRBJ2-3	TRBD2	-	TRBV5-1	CASSRLLAGADTQYF	TGCGCCAGCAGCCGTCTACTAGCGGGAGCAGATACGCAGTATTTT
TRBJ1-2	TRBD1	few	TRBV27	CASSPNTGDGYTF	TGTGCCAGCAGTCCCAACACAGGGGACGGCTACACCTTC
TRBJ2-5	-	-	TRBV7-8	CASSLAPFREETQYF	TGTGCCAGCAGCCTAGCCCCCTTTAGAGAAGAGACCCAGTACTTC
TRBJ2-1	TRBD2	few	TRBV30	CAWKGAGGLHPSSYNEQFF	TGTGCCTGGAAGGGAGCGGGAGGGCTTCATCCGAGTTCCTACAATGAGCAGTTCTTC
TRBJ1-4	TRBD1	-	TRBV9	CASSVAVWGQRKEKLFF	TGTGCCAGCAGCGTAGCGGTATGGGGACAGAGAAAAGAAAAACTGTTTTTT